Each of the 17 T cell receptor beta chains below was sequenced from the same sample in a study of blood T cell repertoires in COVID-19. TCRdb's table, derived via immunoSEQ multiplex PCR, lists solely in-frame clones and lacks some. The sample lists about 130,000 clones, 80% to 85% occurring once. The specimen was peripheral blood. The receptors here all came from a woman aged 25 to 39 who had recovered from COVID-19.

The chain uses TRBV7-3 and TRBJ2-1; D is possibly TRBD2 (5 bases). The germline V and J ends were trimmed by 3 bases and 4 bases, with 13 bases remaining between them. Germline V lookup: CDR1 SGHTA, CDR2 FQGTGA. CDR3 length equals 15 residues. The CDR3 coding sequence is TGTGCCAGCAGCTTTAAGCGGACCGGATACAATGAGCAGTTCTTC. Translated, it gives CASSFKRTGYNEQFF.

The chain recombines TRBV9 with TRBJ1-2, with 9 bases aligning to TRBD1. Trimming removed 1 base from V and 3 bases from J; junction bases left unmatched: 10. The CDR3 extends over 17 amino acids. Germline V gene data show CDR1 as SGDLS and CDR2 as YYNGEE. CDR3 sequence: CASSVTPLQGADYGYTF. DNA for the CDR3: TGTGCCAGCAGCGTAACCCCTTTACAGGGGGCAGACTATGGCTACACCTTC. Looking up the rest from reference TRBV9 and TRBJ1-2 gives the full variable domain: DSGVTQTPKHLITATGQRVTLRCSPRSGDLSVYWYQQSLDQGLQFLIQYYNGEERAKGNILERFSAQQFPDLHSELNLSSLELGDSALYFCASSVTPLQGADYGYTFGSGTRLTVV.

This chain uses TRBV6-5 with TRBJ2-1; D may be TRBD2 (6 bases). V was clipped by 7 bases and J by 5 bases, with 18 bases between them. CDR1 and CDR2 (germline): MNHEY, SVGAGI. The CDR3 extends over 15 amino acids. This CDR3 reads CASTPWGEEDNEQFF. DNA of the CDR3: TGTGCCAGCACCCCGTGGGGGGAGGAAGACAATGAGCAGTTCTTC.

The chain is built from TRBV2 and TRBJ1-3; possible D gene TRBD1, 6 bases. The V gene lost 0 bases and the J gene lost 3 bases, with 9 bases spanning the gap. The CDR3 runs 15 residues. CDR1 SNHLY and CDR2 FYNNEI come from the germline V gene. CDR3 sequence: CASSEAARGGNTIYF. The CDR3 region has the DNA TGTGCCAGCAGTGAAGCTGCCAGGGGTGGAAACACCATATATTTT.

This rearrangement joins TRBV15 to TRBJ1-3; the match to TRBD1 covers 8 bases. The CDR3 loop spans 18 amino acids. Germline-derived CDR1 and CDR2 are LNHNV and YYDKDF (reference sequence). V dropped 0 bases and J dropped 0; count of bases not matched to a gene: 7. CDR3 amino acids: CATSRDIRTGISGNTIYF. The CDR3 DNA is TGTGCCACCAGCAGAGATATTCGGACAGGGATCTCTGGAAACACCATATATTTT.

Concerning this clone itself: A junction end diverges from the germline sequence, so it may reflect a read error. The rearrangement joins TRBV7-7 to TRBJ2-2; D unclear. Germline V gene data show CDR1 as SSHAT and CDR2 as FNYEAQ (reference sequence). The CDR3 length is 15 residues. The DNA for the CDR3 is TGTGCTAGCAGCTTTAGAGACACTGACACCGGGGAGCTGTTTTTT. Protein: CASSFRDTDTGELFF.

The gene calls are TRBV3-1 (or the pseudogene TRBV3-2) and TRBJ1-2, with a possible D match to TRBD1 (6 bases). CDR1 is LGHDT and CDR2 is YNNKEL in the germline V gene (reference sequence). V lost 0 bases, J lost 4 bases, and 12 bases lay in between. The CDR3 runs to 15 residues. In DNA, the CDR3 is TGTGCCAGCAGCCAAGATTCGTTAGGGGGCTATGGCTACACCTTC. Its translation is CASSQDSLGGYGYTF.

This clone showed up just once. This chain joins TRBV6-5 and TRBJ2-2; TRBD1 aligns across 7 bases. This CDR3 has 15 residues. J lost 0 bases, V lost 8 bases, and 6 bases had no gene match. Germline loops: CDR1 MNHEY, CDR2 SVGAGI. This CDR3 reads CASSEGQTNTGELFF. The CDR3 DNA reads TGTGCCAGCTCCGAGGGACAGACGAACACCGGGGAGCTGTTTTTT.

The rearrangement joins TRBV5-5 to TRBJ2-7; 8 positions agree with TRBD1. The CDR3 extends over 14 amino acids. The V gene's germline CDR1 is SGHKS and CDR2 YYEKEE (reference sequence). Trimming cost V 5 bases and J 0 bases; bases outside gene matches: 4. The DNA of the CDR3 is TGTGCCAGCAGTCGGACAGGGAGCTCCTACGAGCAGTACTTC. Its translation is CASSRTGSSYEQYF.

The chain joins TRBV14 to TRBJ2-2, with no clear D. V was shortened by 5 bases and J by 2 bases, with 6 bases between the two germline ends. Per germline, CDR1 SGHDN and CDR2 FVKESK. The CDR3 totals 13 residues. The CDR3 sequence is CASSFSNTGELFF. In DNA, the CDR3 is TGTGCCAGCAGCTTCAGTAACACCGGGGAGCTGTTTTTT.

The V and J genes are TRBV10-3 and TRBJ1-4, with a possible D match to TRBD1 (6 bases). CDR3 length: 14 amino acids. Germline V gives CDR1 ENHRY, CDR2 SYGVKD. V lost 2 bases, J lost 2 bases, and 6 bases lay in between. The DNA for the CDR3 is TGTGCCATCAGTGAGGGACAGACTAATGAAAAACTGTTTTTT. Its translation is CAISEGQTNEKLFF.

This clone was counted between two and nine times. The gene calls are TRBV5-1 and TRBJ2-7; 8 bases agree with TRBD1. Germline CDR1 and CDR2: SGHRS and YFSETQ. The junction had 14 bases not matched to a gene; V was cut back by 10 bases and J by 5 bases. There are 14 residues in the CDR3. The CDR3 DNA is TGCGCCGGGGCGTGGGGGCCGGGACAGGACGAGCAGTACTTC. It encodes CAGAWGPGQDEQYF.

The chain links TRBV4-1 to TRBJ2-7; D perhaps matches TRBD1 (6 bases). In germline, CDR1 is MGHRA, CDR2 YSYEKL. The V end lost 0 bases, the J end lost 6 bases, and 18 bases lay between the germline ends. The CDR3 has 16 residues. The CDR3 DNA is TGCGCCAGCAGCCAAGATCTTGACAGGCCCCCGCTCGAGCAGTACTTC. Encoded protein: CASSQDLDRPPLEQYF.

The chain couples TRBV11-2 to TRBJ2-5, with D uncertain. In germline, CDR1 is SGHAT, CDR2 FQNNGV. The length of the CDR3 is 15 residues. The germline V and J ends were trimmed by 4 bases and 1 base, with 13 bases remaining between them. For the CDR3, the DNA is TGTGCCAGCAGCTCCGCCCTAGTTGGCCAAGAGACCCAGTACTTC. Its translation is CASSSALVGQETQYF.

This clone occurred a few times. The chain recombines TRBV2 with TRBJ2-6; 7 bases agree with TRBD1. This CDR3 comprises 18 residues. The junction had 16 bases not matched to a gene; V was cut back by 7 bases and J by 4 bases. Germline V lookup: CDR1 SNHLY, CDR2 FYNNEI. CDR3 protein: CASIRASGRGTGANVLTF. The CDR3 region has the DNA TGTGCCAGCATTCGAGCCTCGGGCAGGGGGACAGGGGCCAACGTCCTGACTTTC.

The V call is TRBV5-6, the J call TRBJ1-2, with D unclear. V gave up 4 bases and J gave up 5 bases, with 12 bases separating them. The length of the CDR3 is 13 residues. From germline, CDR1 is SGHDT and CDR2 YYEEEE. The CDR3 loop reads CASSPTSGYGYTF. The CDR3 DNA is TGTGCCAGCAGCCCCACGTCCGGGTATGGCTACACCTTC.

The chain joins TRBV4-1 to TRBJ1-1, with 9 positions matching TRBD1. The germline V gene encodes CDR1 MGHRA and CDR2 YSYEKL. The trim removed 4 bases at V and 11 bases at J, leaving 8 bases unmatched. This CDR3 is built from 13 residues. CDR3: CASSPYLGQGAFF. The CDR3 bases are TGCGCCAGCAGCCCCTACCTCGGACAGGGGGCTTTCTTT.